Listed below are T cell receptor beta chains from one sample, sequenced in a study of immune heterogeneity within non-small cell lung tumors. One entry per CDR3 protein results from TCRdb running MiXCR on the multiplex PCR reads. The sample includes around 6,700 distinct CDR3 sequences, under 25% seen only once; the top ten take less than 10%. Sample: lung tumor tissue. Receptors originate from a man between 65 and 85 years old with non-small cell lung cancer. Both conserved end residues are part of each CDR3. A D gene is named only where the DNA matches it firmly. Clone size appears in some rows only: once, few, many, or a class for an expanded clone.

j_call | clone_size | v_call | d_call | cdr3_aa | cdr3_nt
TRBJ2-5 | medium-sized | TRBV3-1 | - | CASSQNPTGYQETQYF | TGTGCCAGCAGCCAAAACCCAACGGGTTACCAAGAGACCCAGTACTTC
TRBJ1-6 | medium-sized | TRBV2 | - | CASRGGRSNSPLHF | TGTGCCAGCAGGGGGGGCCGAAGCAATTCACCCCTCCACTTT
TRBJ2-7 | - | TRBV20-1 | TRBD2 | CSARDGTSTHEQYF | TGCAGTGCTAGAGATGGGACTAGCACCCACGAGCAGTACTTC
TRBJ1-2 | medium-sized | TRBV19 | - | CASSVRQTNYGYTF | TGTGCCAGTAGTGTGAGACAGACCAACTATGGCTACACCTTC
TRBJ1-1 | medium-sized | TRBV6-1 | TRBD1 | CASSETGKAEAFF | TGTGCCAGCAGCGAGACAGGGAAAGCTGAAGCTTTCTTT
TRBJ1-6 | few | TRBV5-6 | TRBD1 | CASSLAAGQGNSPLHF | TGTGCCAGCAGCTTGGCCGCAGGACAGGGGAATTCACCCCTCCACTTT
TRBJ2-7 | large | TRBV20-1 | - | CSAVRDTSSYEQYF | TGCAGTGCGGTCCGGGACACGAGCTCCTACGAGCAGTACTTC
TRBJ2-7 | medium-sized | TRBV20-1 | - | CSASRGGDEQYF | TGCAGTGCTTCCAGGGGAGGGGACGAGCAGTACTTC
TRBJ2-1 | - | TRBV7-7 | TRBD2 | CASSGGLAGGPTVF | TGTGCTAGCAGCGGGGGACTAGCGGGGGGGCCGACGGTCTTC
TRBJ1-2 | - | TRBV29-1 | TRBD1 | CSVAGGFSHGYTF | TGCAGCGTTGCAGGGGGCTTTAGTCATGGCTACACCTTC
TRBJ2-3 | - | TRBV12-5 | - | CASGFGRDSTDTQYF | TGTGCTAGTGGTTTTGGCAGGGATAGCACAGATACGCAGTATTTT
TRBJ2-7 | medium-sized | TRBV9 | TRBD1 | CASSVDHGTGSYEQYF | TGTGCCAGCAGCGTCGACCACGGGACAGGGTCTTACGAGCAGTACTTC
TRBJ2-7 | - | TRBV5-4 | TRBD1 | CASSMDRASSYEQYF | TGTGCCAGCAGCATGGACAGGGCCAGCTCCTACGAGCAGTACTTC
TRBJ1-2 | medium-sized | TRBV6-5 | - | CASSYSHPGLSSRKKTSRGYTF | TGTGCCAGCAGTTACTCGCATCCGGGACTTTCTTCACGCAAAAAAACCTCGCGAGGCTACACCTTC
TRBJ1-2 | medium-sized | TRBV6-4 | - | CASSEGTNYGYTF | TGTGCCAGCAGTGAAGGGACAAACTATGGCTACACCTTC
TRBJ1-1 | few | TRBV6-5 | - | CASSYSKLGADTEAFF | TGTGCCAGCAGTTACTCGAAGTTAGGGGCCGACACTGAAGCTTTCTTT
TRBJ1-5 | many | TRBV6-1 | TRBD1 | CASSEFGGQPYSNQPQHF | TGTGCCAGCAGTGAATTTGGGGGACAGCCTTATAGCAATCAGCCCCAGCATTTT
TRBJ1-1 | medium-sized | TRBV9 | - | CASSVAPTFRTEAFF | TGTGCCAGCAGCGTAGCTCCGACGTTCAGAACTGAAGCTTTCTTT
TRBJ2-3 | medium-sized | TRBV12-3/TRBV12-4 | - | CASTLMGSTDTQYF | TGTGCCAGCACTTTGATGGGGAGCACAGATACGCAGTATTTT
TRBJ1-1 | few | TRBV4-1 | TRBD1 | CASSQDRDRGEAFF | TGCGCCAGCAGCCAAGATAGGGACAGGGGAGAAGCTTTCTTT
TRBJ2-7 | medium-sized | TRBV11-2 | - | CASSSSDRPYEQYF | TGTGCCAGCAGCTCCTCAGACAGACCCTACGAGCAGTACTTC
TRBJ2-1 | - | TRBV7-7 | TRBD2 | CASSLTLAGYNEQFF | TGTGCCAGCAGCTTAACCCTAGCGGGTTACAATGAGCAGTTCTTC
TRBJ1-5 | - | TRBV5-5 | - | CASSLSDHPQHF | TGTGCCAGCAGCCTCAGTGATCATCCCCAGCATTTT
TRBJ1-2 | few | TRBV6-1 | - | CASSEGGHALSSYGYTF | TGTGCCAGCAGTGAAGGGGGGCACGCCCTTAGCTCGTATGGCTACACCTTC
TRBJ2-1 | medium-sized | TRBV5-1 | - | CASSLEWGAGSEQFF | TGCGCCAGCAGCTTGGAGTGGGGGGCCGGATCTGAGCAGTTCTTC
TRBJ2-7 | medium-sized | TRBV7-6 | - | CACGAAPGTYEQYF | TGTGCCTGCGGGGCCGCTCCGGGCACCTACGAGCAGTACTTC
TRBJ2-5 | - | TRBV7-9 | TRBD2 | CASSPRGGLAMETQYF | TGTGCCAGCAGCCCCCGGGGCGGACTAGCAATGGAGACCCAGTACTTC
TRBJ2-7 | many | TRBV7-6 | - | CASSLRPSSYEQYF | TGTGCCAGCAGCTTACGACCCAGCTCCTACGAGCAGTACTTC
TRBJ2-1 | few | TRBV11-2 | - | CASTLLDEQFF | TGTGCCAGCACCTTACTTGATGAGCAGTTCTTC
TRBJ2-2 | few | TRBV5-5 | TRBD2 | CASSRLAGSSGELFF | TGTGCCAGCAGTAGATTAGCGGGGTCCTCCGGGGAGCTGTTTTTT
TRBJ2-3 | few | TRBV3-1 | - | CASSQGGVADTQYF | TGTGCCAGCAGCCAAGGAGGCGTCGCAGATACGCAGTATTTT
TRBJ1-1 | medium-sized | TRBV7-9 | - | CATRLTVGEDTEAFF | TGTGCCACGCGCCTGACAGTAGGAGAAGACACTGAAGCTTTCTTT
TRBJ2-7 | medium-sized | TRBV28 | - | CASSTTPSYEQYF | TGTGCCAGCAGCACTACTCCGTCCTACGAGCAGTACTTC
TRBJ2-2 | once | TRBV7-6 | TRBD2 | CASSFATSGNTGELFF | TGTGCCAGCAGCTTCGCCACTAGCGGTAACACCGGGGAGCTGTTTTTT
TRBJ1-1 | many | TRBV5-8 | - | CASSLGGGGTEAFF | TGTGCCAGCAGCTTGGGGGGAGGGGGCACTGAAGCTTTCTTT
TRBJ1-1 | large | TRBV5-1 | TRBD1 | CASRPGQGQDTEAFF | TGCGCCAGCAGACCCGGACAGGGGCAAGACACTGAAGCTTTCTTT
TRBJ1-2 | medium-sized | TRBV11-2 | TRBD1 | CASSNDRVPNYGYTF | TGTGCCAGCAGCAACGACAGGGTCCCGAACTATGGCTACACCTTC